The clone carrying this TCR beta chain was detected a few times. Its antigen is undetermined. These data are taken from a study of early T cells in non-severe SARS-CoV-2 infection. The wider study: Sequencing input comprised bulk RNA from unsorted whole blood; chain pairing was not available.

In the library, individual cDNA molecules carried attached unique molecular identifiers. TCRdb re-derived calls from the 5' RACE reads in MiXCR, one entry per CDR3 protein. The table includes tens of thousands of distinct CDR3 sequences, roughly 6% detected once. Study results and caveats: Using VDJdb, the matching emphasized anti-spike CD8 responses while missing private and CD4 specificities.

The germline V and J ends were trimmed by 4 bases and 9 bases, with 10 bases remaining between them. Germline lookup yields CDR1 MNHEY and CDR2 SVGEGT. CDR3 size: 11 residues. The chain couples TRBV6-2 or TRBV6-3 to TRBJ2-7; no definite D call. The sequencing used whole blood, collected at baseline. This clonotype originated in an adult who was a healthcare worker with PCR-confirmed SARS-CoV-2 infection or an uninfected control (not recorded which). CDR3 region: CASSLSSGQYF. The DNA of the CDR3 is TGTGCCAGCAGTTTGTCGTCGGGGCAGTACTTC.